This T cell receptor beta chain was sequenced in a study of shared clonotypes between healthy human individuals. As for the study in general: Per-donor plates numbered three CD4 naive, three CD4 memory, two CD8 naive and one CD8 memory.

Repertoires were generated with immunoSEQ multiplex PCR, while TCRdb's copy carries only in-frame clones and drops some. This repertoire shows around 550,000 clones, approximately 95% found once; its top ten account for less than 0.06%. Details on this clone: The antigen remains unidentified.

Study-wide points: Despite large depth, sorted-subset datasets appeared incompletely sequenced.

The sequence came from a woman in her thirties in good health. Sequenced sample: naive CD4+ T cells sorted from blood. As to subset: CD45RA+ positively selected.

CDR3 DNA: TGCGCCAGCAGCACCAGCGTGTCGGCGGGAGGCCATGAGCAGTTCTTC. This sequence encodes CASSTSVSAGGHEQFF. This rearrangement joins TRBV4-1 to TRBJ2-1; 8 bases agree with TRBD2. J was trimmed by 8 bases and V by 5 bases; bases with no gene match: 14. The CDR3 totals 16 residues. CDR1 and CDR2 from the germline V gene are MGHRA and YSYEKL.